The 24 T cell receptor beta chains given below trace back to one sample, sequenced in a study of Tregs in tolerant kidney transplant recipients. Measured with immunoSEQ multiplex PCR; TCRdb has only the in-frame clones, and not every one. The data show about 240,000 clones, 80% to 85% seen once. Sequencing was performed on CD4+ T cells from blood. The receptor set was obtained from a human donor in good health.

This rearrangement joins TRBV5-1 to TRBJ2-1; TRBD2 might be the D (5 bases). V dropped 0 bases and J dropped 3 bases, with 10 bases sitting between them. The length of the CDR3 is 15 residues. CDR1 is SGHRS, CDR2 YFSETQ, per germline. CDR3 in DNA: TGCGCCAGCAGCTTGGACGGAGGTGACTACAATGAGCAGTTCTTC. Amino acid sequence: CASSLDGGDYNEQFF. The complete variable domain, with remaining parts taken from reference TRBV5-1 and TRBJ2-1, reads KAGVTQTPRYLIKTRGQQVTLSCSPISGHRSVSWYQQTPGQGLQFLFEYFSETQRNKGNFPGRFSGRQFSNSRSEMNVSTLELGDSALYLCASSLDGGDYNEQFFGPGTRLTVL.

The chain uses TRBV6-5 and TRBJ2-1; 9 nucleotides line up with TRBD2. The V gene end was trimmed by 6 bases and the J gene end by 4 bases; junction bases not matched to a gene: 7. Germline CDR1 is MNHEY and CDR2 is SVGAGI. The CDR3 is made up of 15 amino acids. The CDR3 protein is CASRSLAGYYNEQFF. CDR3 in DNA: TGTGCCAGCAGGTCTCTAGCGGGGTATTACAATGAGCAGTTCTTC.

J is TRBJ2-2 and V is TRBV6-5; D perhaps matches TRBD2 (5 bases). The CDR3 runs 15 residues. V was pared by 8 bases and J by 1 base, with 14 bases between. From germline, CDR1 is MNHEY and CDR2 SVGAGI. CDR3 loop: CASLPRGENTGELFF. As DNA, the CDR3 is TGTGCCAGCCTCCCCCGGGGTGAGAACACCGGGGAGCTGTTTTTT.

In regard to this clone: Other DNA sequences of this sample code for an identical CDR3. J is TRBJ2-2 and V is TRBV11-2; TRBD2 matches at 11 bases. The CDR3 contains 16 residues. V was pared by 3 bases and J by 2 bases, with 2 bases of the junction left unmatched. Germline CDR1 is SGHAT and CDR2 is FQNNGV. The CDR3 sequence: CASSFTSGSNTGELFF. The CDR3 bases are TGTGCCAGCAGCTTTACTAGCGGGAGTAACACCGGGGAGCTGTTTTTT.

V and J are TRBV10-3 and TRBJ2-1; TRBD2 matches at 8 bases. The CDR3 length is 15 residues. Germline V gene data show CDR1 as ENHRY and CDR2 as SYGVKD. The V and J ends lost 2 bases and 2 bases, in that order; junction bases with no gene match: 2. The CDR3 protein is CAISETSGTYNEQFF. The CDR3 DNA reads TGTGCCATCAGTGAGACTAGCGGAACCTACAATGAGCAGTTCTTC.

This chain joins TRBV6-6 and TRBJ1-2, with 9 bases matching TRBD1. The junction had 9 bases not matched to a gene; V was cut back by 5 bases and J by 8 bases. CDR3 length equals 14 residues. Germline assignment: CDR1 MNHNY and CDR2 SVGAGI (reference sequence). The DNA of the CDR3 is TGTGCCAGCAGTGCTGACAGGGGGACCTACGGCTACACCTTC. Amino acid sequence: CASSADRGTYGYTF.

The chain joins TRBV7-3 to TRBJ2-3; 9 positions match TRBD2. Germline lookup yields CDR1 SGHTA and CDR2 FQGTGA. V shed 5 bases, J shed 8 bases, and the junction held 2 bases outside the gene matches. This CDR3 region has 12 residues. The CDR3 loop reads CASSPTSGTQYF. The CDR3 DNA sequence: TGTGCCAGCAGCCCGACTAGCGGTACGCAGTATTTT. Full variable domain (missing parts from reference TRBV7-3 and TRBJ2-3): GAGVSQTPSNKVTEKGKYVELRCDPISGHTALYWYRQSLGQGPEFLIYFQGTGAADDSGLPNDRFFAVRPEGSVSTLKIQRTERGDSAVYLCASSPTSGTQYFGPGTRLTVL.

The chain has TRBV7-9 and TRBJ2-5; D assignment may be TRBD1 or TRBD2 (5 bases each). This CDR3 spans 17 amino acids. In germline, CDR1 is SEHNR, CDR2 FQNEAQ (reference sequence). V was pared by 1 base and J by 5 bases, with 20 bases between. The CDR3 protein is CASSLGGASFRFETQYF. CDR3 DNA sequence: TGTGCCAGCAGCTTAGGTGGGGCTAGCTTTCGTTTCGAGACCCAGTACTTC. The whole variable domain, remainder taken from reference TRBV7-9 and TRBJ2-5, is DTGVSQNPRHKITKRGQNVTFRCDPISEHNRLYWYRQTLGQGPEFLTYFQNEAQLEKSRLLSDRFSAERPKGSFSTLEIQRTEQGDSAMYLCASSLGGASFRFETQYFGPGTRLLVL.

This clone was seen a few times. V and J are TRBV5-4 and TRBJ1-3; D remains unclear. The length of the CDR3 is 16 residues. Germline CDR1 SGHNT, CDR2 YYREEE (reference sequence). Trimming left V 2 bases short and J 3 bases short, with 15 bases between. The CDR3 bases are TGTGCCAGCAGCTTAAGTCCGGGAGGAGGTGGAAACACCATATATTTT. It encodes CASSLSPGGGGNTIYF.

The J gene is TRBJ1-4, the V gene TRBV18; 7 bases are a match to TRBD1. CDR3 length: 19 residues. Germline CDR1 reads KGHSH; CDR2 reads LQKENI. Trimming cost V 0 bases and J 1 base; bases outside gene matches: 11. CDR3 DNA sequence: TGTGCCAGCTCACCACCCACAGGGGCGAAAGAGGGAACTAATGAAAAACTGTTTTTT. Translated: CASSPPTGAKEGTNEKLFF.

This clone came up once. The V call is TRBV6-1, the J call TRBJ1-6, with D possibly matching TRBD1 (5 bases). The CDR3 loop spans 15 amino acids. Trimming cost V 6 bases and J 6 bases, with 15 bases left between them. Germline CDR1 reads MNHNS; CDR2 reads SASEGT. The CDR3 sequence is CASSSEGAPNSPLHF. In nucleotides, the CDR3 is TGTGCCAGCAGCTCCGAAGGGGCACCTAATTCACCCCTCCACTTT.

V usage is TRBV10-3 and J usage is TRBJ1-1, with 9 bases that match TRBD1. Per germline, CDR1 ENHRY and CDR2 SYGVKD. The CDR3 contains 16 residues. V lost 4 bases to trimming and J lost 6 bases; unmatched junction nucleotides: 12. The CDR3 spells CAISVEPTGGGAEAFF. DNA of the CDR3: TGTGCCATCAGTGTGGAACCGACAGGGGGAGGCGCTGAAGCTTTCTTT.

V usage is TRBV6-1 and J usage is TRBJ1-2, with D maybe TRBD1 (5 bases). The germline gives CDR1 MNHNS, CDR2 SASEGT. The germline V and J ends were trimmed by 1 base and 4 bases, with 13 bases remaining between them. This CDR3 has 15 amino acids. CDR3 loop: CASSEGVPGIYGYTF. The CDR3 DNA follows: TGTGCCAGCAGTGAAGGGGTTCCAGGGATCTATGGCTACACCTTC.

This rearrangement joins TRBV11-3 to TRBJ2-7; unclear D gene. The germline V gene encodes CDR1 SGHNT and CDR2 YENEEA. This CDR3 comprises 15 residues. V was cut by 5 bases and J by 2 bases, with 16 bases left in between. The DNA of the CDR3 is TGTGCCAGCAGCACCCGGCCCGTGCCAGCCTACGAGCAGTACTTC. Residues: CASSTRPVPAYEQYF.

The CDR3 loop is CASGKAGAYNEQFF. DNA of the CDR3: TGCGCCAGCGGAAAAGCGGGGGCTTACAATGAGCAGTTCTTC. The chain is built from TRBV5-1 and TRBJ2-1; 8 nucleotides align to TRBD2. Germline V lookup: CDR1 SGHRS, CDR2 YFSETQ. J lost 4 bases, V lost 7 bases, and 7 bases had no gene match. This CDR3 region has 14 residues.

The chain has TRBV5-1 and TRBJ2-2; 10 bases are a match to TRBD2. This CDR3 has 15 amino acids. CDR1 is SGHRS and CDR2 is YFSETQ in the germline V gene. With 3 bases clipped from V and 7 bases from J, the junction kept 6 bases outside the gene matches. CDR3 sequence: CASSSGTSAGGELFF. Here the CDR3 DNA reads TGCGCCAGCAGCTCCGGGACTAGCGCGGGCGGGGAGCTGTTTTTT.

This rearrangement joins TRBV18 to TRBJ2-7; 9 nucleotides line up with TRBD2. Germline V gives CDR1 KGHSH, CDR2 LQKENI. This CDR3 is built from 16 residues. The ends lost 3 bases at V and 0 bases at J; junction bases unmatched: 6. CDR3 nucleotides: TGTGCCAGCTCACCGAATAGCGGGGGCAGCTCCTACGAGCAGTACTTC. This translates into CASSPNSGGSSYEQYF. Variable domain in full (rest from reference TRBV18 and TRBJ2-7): NAGVMQNPRHLVRRRGQEARLRCSPMKGHSHVYWYRQLPEEGLKFMVYLQKENIIDESGMPKERFSAEFPKEGPSILRIQQVVRGDSAAYFCASSPNSGGSSYEQYFGPGTRLTVT.

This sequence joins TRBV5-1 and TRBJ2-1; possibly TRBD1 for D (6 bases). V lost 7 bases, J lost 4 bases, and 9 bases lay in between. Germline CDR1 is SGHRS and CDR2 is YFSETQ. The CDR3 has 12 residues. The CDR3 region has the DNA TGCGCCAGCGGAGGACAGTACAATGAGCAGTTCTTC. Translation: CASGGQYNEQFF.

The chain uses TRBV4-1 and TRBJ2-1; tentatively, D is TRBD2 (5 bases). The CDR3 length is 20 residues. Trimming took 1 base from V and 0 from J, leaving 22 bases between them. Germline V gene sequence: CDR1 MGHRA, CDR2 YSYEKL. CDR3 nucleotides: TGCGCCAGCAGCCAAGTGACCCCTAGAGGGCCGAGAAGCTCCTACAATGAGCAGTTCTTC. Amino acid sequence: CASSQVTPRGPRSSYNEQFF.

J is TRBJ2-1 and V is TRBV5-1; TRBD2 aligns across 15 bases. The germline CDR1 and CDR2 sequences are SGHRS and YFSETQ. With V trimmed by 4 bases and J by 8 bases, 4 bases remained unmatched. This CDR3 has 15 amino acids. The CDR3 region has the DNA TGCGCCAGCAGCGGACGGACTAGCGGGGGGGATGAGCAGTTCTTC. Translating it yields CASSGRTSGGDEQFF.

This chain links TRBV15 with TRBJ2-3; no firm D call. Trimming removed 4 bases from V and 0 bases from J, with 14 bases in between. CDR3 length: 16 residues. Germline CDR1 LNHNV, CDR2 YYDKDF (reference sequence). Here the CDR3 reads CATSIYEISSTDTQYF. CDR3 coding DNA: TGTGCCACCAGCATATACGAGATCTCCAGCACAGATACGCAGTATTTT.

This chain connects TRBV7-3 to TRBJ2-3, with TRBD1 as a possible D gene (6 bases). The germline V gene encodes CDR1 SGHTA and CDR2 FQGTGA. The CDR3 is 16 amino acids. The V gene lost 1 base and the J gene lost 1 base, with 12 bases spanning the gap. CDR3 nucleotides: TGTGCCAGCAGCTTAAGAGGGGGTAGCGGCACAGATACGCAGTATTTT. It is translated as CASSLRGGSGTDTQYF.

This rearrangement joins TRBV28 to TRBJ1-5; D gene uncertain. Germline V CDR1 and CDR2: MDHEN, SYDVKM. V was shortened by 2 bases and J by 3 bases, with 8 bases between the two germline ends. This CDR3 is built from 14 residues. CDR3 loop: CASSLGGINQPQHF. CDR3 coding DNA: TGTGCCAGCAGTTTAGGAGGGATCAATCAGCCCCAGCATTTT.

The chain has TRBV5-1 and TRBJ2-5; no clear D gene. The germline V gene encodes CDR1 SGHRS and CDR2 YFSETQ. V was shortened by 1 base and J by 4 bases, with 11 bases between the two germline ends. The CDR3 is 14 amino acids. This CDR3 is CASSLNLWGETQYF. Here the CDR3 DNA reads TGCGCCAGCAGCTTGAACCTCTGGGGAGAGACCCAGTACTTC.